Listed below are T cell receptor beta chains from one sample, sequenced in a study of T cells in Graves' hyperthyroidism and ophthalmopathy. TCRdb used MiXCR to reprocess the multiplex PCR reads, holding one entry per CDR3 protein. The data show 30,000 to 45,000 distinct CDR3 sequences, 52% seen once. Sequencing was performed on blood. The receptors originated from a middle-aged man with Graves' ophthalmopathy. CDR3s include the opening cysteine and the closing phenylalanine or tryptophan. A D gene is named only where the DNA matches it firmly. Size values are once, few and many counts, or a class for expanded clones, and some rows have none.

D	length	size	J	V	CDR3	DNA
.	13	medium-sized	TRBJ1-2	TRBV10-3	CAISENPNRRYTF	TGTGCCATCAGTGAAAACCCGAACAGGAGGTACACCTTC
.	14	.	TRBJ2-3	TRBV20-1	CSATGGWVGDTQYF	TGCAGTGCGACAGGCGGGTGGGTAGGGGATACGCAGTATTTT
TRBD2	22	.	TRBJ2-2	TRBV11-2	CASSLGGLRLAQIRRVTGELFF	TGTGCCAGCAGCTTGGGCGGACTTCGACTAGCACAGATACGCAGGGTGACCGGGGAGCTGTTTTTT
TRBD2	16	.	TRBJ2-3	TRBV13	CASSIRLAGPPDTQYF	TGCGCCAGCAGCATTAGACTAGCGGGGCCTCCAGATACGCAGTATTTT
.	15	many	TRBJ2-1	TRBV2	CASSEEATTNNEQFF	TGTGCCAGCAGTGAAGAGGCCACTACTAACAATGAGCAGTTCTTC
TRBD2	18	.	TRBJ2-3	TRBV11-3	CASSPGTSRRPNTDTQYF	TGTGCCAGCAGCCCCGGGACTAGCAGGAGGCCTAACACAGATACGCAGTATTTT
.	16	.	TRBJ2-5	TRBV9	CARSVEYGTSKETQYF	TGTGCCCGCAGCGTAGAATACGGGACTTCAAAAGAGACCCAGTACTTC
.	11	many	TRBJ1-1	TRBV6-6	CASSYPGEAFF	TGTGCCAGCAGTTATCCGGGGGAAGCTTTCTTT
.	18	many	TRBJ1-4	TRBV12-3/TRBV12-4	CASSPRPGGLVQYEKLFF	TGTGCCAGCAGTCCCCGGCCGGGAGGGCTCGTTCAGTATGAAAAACTGTTTTTT
TRBD1	16	.	TRBJ1-6	TRBV20-1	CSARGDSGTGGSPLHF	TGCAGTGCTAGAGGGGACTCCGGGACAGGGGGCTCACCCCTCCACTTT
.	14	many	TRBJ1-1	TRBV6-1	CASSEMSDITEAFF	TGTGCCAGCAGTGAAATGAGTGACATCACTGAAGCTTTCTTT
.	13	many	TRBJ2-1	TRBV19	CASSFEQGGEQFF	TGTGCCAGTAGTTTCGAACAGGGAGGTGAGCAGTTCTTC
.	12	many	TRBJ1-2	TRBV12-3/TRBV12-4	CASSSQGGGYTF	TGTGCCAGCAGTTCCCAGGGAGGGGGCTACACCTTC
TRBD2	19	.	TRBJ2-2	TRBV6-5	CASSYSTAGEDEGTGELFF	TGTGCCAGCAGTTACTCCACAGCGGGAGAGGATGAGGGCACCGGGGAGCTGTTTTTT
.	11	.	TRBJ2-2	TRBV24-1	CATSEVGELFF	TGTGCCACCAGTGAGGTCGGGGAGCTGTTTTTT
TRBD2	14	.	TRBJ2-2	TRBV7-3	CASSLTRTSGELFF	TGTGCCAGCAGCTTAACCAGGACTAGCGGGGAGCTGTTTTTT
.	16	.	TRBJ1-4	TRBV15	CATSRVRTATNEKLFF	TGTGCCACCAGCAGGGTCCGGACGGCAACTAATGAAAAACTGTTTTTT
.	16	.	TRBJ1-5	TRBV2	CAIRGAGSFSNQPQHF	TGTGCCATAAGAGGGGCGGGTTCCTTTAGCAATCAGCCCCAGCATTTT
.	13	many	TRBJ2-3	TRBV5-4	CASSLWTTDTQYF	TGTGCCAGCAGCTTGTGGACCACAGATACGCAGTATTTT
TRBD1	18	many	TRBJ2-4	TRBV7-8	CASSLTGPLLLAKNIQYF	TGTGCCAGCAGCTTGACAGGGCCTTTGCTTCTAGCCAAAAACATTCAGTACTTC
.	13	once	TRBJ1-5	TRBV27	CASSLSTPHYEHF	TGTGCCAGCAGTTTATCGACACCTCACTACGAGCATTTT
.	15	once	TRBJ2-2	TRBV7-9	CASSLSQANTGELFF	TGTGCCAGCAGCTTGTCCCAAGCGAACACCGGGGAGCTGTTTTTT
.	14	.	TRBJ1-2	TRBV5-1	CASSLEQAGYGYTF	TGCGCCAGCAGCTTGGAACAGGCCGGATATGGCTACACCTTC
.	13	once	TRBJ2-7	TRBV7-2	CASSLEGAGGSDF	TGTGCCAGCAGCTTAGAGGGGGCGGGAGGATCGGACTTC
.	14	.	TRBJ2-7	TRBV10-1	CASSESINSYEQYF	TGCGCCAGCAGTGAGTCGATCAACTCCTACGAGCAGTACTTC
.	14	.	TRBJ2-7	TRBV6-5	CASSYTEGSYEQYF	TGTGCCAGCAGTTACACCGAGGGGAGTTACGAGCAGTACTTC
.	14	many	TRBJ1-3	TRBV7-9	CASSLPGGGNTIYF	TGTGCCAGCAGCTTACCCGGGGGCGGAAACACCATATATTTT
TRBD2	19	many	TRBJ2-1	TRBV6-2/TRBV6-3	CASSYPMIAGGLSYNEQFF	TGTGCCAGCAGCTACCCCATGATAGCGGGAGGGCTCTCCTACAATGAGCAGTTCTTC
TRBD2	14	.	TRBJ2-3	TRBV19	CASRASGGADTQYF	TGTGCCAGTCGGGCTAGCGGGGGGGCTGATACGCAGTATTTT
TRBD2	14	once	TRBJ2-5	TRBV29-1	CSVGIAGGKETQYF	TGCAGCGTAGGGATAGCGGGGGGCAAAGAGACCCAGTACTTC
.	15	medium-sized	TRBJ2-7	TRBV15	CATSRRGLAGYEQYF	TGTGCCACCAGCAGGAGGGGGCTAGCGGGTTACGAGCAGTACTTC
TRBD1	15	once	TRBJ2-7	TRBV10-3	CAISGRDRALYEQYF	TGTGCCATCAGTGGCCGGGACAGGGCTCTCTACGAGCAGTACTTC
TRBD2	14	.	TRBJ2-1	TRBV6-1	CASSYRGGLSEQFF	TGTGCCAGCAGTTACCGGGGGGGGCTGAGTGAGCAGTTCTTC
TRBD1	16	many	TRBJ1-5	TRBV27	CASTQKGAQRGQPQHF	TGTGCCAGTACGCAAAAGGGGGCGCAAAGAGGTCAGCCCCAGCATTTT
TRBD1	16	many	TRBJ2-2	TRBV15	CATSSGGQGAGGELFF	TGTGCCACCAGCAGCGGGGGACAGGGGGCCGGCGGGGAGCTGTTTTTT
TRBD1	15	once	TRBJ2-3	TRBV7-3	CASSLIGAGGDTQYF	TGTGCCAGCAGCTTAATTGGGGCAGGGGGCGATACGCAGTATTTT
.	14	.	TRBJ2-7	TRBV7-8	CASSVLRGNYEQYF	TGTGCCAGCAGCGTACTCAGGGGAAACTACGAGCAGTACTTC
TRBD1	12	many	TRBJ1-6	TRBV12-3/TRBV12-4	CASSLSGTGLHF	TGTGCCAGCAGTTTATCGGGGACAGGGCTCCACTTT